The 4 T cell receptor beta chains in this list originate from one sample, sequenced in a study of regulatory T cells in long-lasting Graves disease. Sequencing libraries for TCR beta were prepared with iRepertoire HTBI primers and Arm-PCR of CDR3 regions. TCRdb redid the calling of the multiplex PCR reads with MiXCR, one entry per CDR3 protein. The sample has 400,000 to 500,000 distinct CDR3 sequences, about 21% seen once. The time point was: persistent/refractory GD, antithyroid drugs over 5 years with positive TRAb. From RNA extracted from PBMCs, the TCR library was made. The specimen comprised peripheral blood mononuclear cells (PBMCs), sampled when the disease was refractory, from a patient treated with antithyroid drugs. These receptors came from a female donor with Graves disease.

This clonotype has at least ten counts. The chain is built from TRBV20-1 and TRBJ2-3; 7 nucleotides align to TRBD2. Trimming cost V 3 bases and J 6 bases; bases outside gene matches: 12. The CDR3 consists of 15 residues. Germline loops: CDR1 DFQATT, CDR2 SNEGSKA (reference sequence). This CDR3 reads CSASLGGGPKDTQYF. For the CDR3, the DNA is TGCAGTGCTAGCCTTGGGGGAGGGCCAAAGGATACGCAGTATTTT.

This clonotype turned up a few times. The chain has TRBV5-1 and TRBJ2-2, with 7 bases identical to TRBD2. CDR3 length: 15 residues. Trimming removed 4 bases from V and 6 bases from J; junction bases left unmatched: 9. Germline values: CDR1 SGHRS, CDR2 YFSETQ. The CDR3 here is CASSRPGLEAGELFF. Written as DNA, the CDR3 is TGCGCCAGCAGCCGCCCAGGACTAGAGGCCGGGGAGCTGTTTTTT.

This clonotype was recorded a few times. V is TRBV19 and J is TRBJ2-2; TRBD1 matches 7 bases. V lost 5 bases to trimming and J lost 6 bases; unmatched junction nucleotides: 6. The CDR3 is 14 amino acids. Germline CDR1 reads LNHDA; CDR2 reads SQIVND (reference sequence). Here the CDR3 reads CASSSRGRSGELFF. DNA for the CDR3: TGTGCCAGTAGTTCAAGGGGGCGGTCCGGGGAGCTGTTTTTT.

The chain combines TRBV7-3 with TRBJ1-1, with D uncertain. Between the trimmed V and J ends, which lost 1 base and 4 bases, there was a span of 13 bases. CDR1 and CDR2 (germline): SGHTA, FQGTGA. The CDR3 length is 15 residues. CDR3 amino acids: CASSLNGRRPTEAFF. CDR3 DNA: TGTGCCAGCAGCTTAAATGGGCGGCGACCCACTGAAGCTTTCTTT.